This is a list of T cell receptor beta chains from one sample in a study of cytomegalovirus exposure and HLA in healthy donors. The table came from immunoSEQ multiplex PCR; TCRdb's copy has only in-frame clones and leaves some out. The data contain 110,000 or so clones, over 70% of them singletons. The sample comprised PBMCs. Source of these receptors: a woman aged 45-60 years in good health and CMV-seropositive. Each CDR3 is given with its conserved first and last residue. Fields, in order: J gene, V gene, CDR3 protein.

j_call: TRBJ1-5; v_call: TRBV29-1; cdr3_aa: CSVDTGDLYQPQHF
j_call: TRBJ1-5; v_call: TRBV19; cdr3_aa: CASATGGGGQPQHF
j_call: TRBJ2-1; v_call: TRBV4-2; cdr3_aa: CASSQVGPGGKNEQFF
j_call: TRBJ1-1; v_call: TRBV19; cdr3_aa: CASSTPGQGSTEAFF
j_call: TRBJ1-1; v_call: TRBV7-9; cdr3_aa: CASSLPGGNTEAFF
j_call: TRBJ2-7; v_call: TRBV27; cdr3_aa: CASSALPAAPYEQYF
j_call: TRBJ2-1; v_call: TRBV7-2; cdr3_aa: CASSRTQGLAGGSHEQFF
j_call: TRBJ1-1; v_call: TRBV5-1; cdr3_aa: CASSFGDRNTEAFF
j_call: TRBJ2-5; v_call: TRBV29-1; cdr3_aa: CSVLWDYPETQYF
j_call: TRBJ2-1; v_call: TRBV5-1; cdr3_aa: CASSPRLAGRRNEQFF
j_call: TRBJ2-1; v_call: TRBV28; cdr3_aa: CASSYDRGIRNEQFF
j_call: TRBJ2-3; v_call: TRBV5-1; cdr3_aa: CASSLTAGTPRGDTQYF
j_call: TRBJ2-3; v_call: TRBV2; cdr3_aa: CASSPTRNTDTQYF
j_call: TRBJ1-1; v_call: TRBV6-1; cdr3_aa: CASSAGLGSMNTEAFF
j_call: TRBJ2-3; v_call: TRBV4-1; cdr3_aa: CASSQEPAGAGDTQYF
j_call: TRBJ2-2; v_call: TRBV2; cdr3_aa: CASSGPSGGYTGELFF
j_call: TRBJ1-2; v_call: TRBV6-6; cdr3_aa: CASRHGTGGGYGYTF
j_call: TRBJ2-3; v_call: TRBV4-3; cdr3_aa: CASSQDVVSGEQIQDTQYF
j_call: TRBJ1-2; v_call: TRBV5-1; cdr3_aa: CASSLDRYGYTF
j_call: TRBJ1-4; v_call: TRBV4-1; cdr3_aa: CASSQDQQGVEKLFF
j_call: TRBJ1-4; v_call: TRBV5-1; cdr3_aa: CASSSNPGVWTNEKLFF
j_call: .; v_call: TRBV9; cdr3_aa: CASSVPRGGRAEQYF